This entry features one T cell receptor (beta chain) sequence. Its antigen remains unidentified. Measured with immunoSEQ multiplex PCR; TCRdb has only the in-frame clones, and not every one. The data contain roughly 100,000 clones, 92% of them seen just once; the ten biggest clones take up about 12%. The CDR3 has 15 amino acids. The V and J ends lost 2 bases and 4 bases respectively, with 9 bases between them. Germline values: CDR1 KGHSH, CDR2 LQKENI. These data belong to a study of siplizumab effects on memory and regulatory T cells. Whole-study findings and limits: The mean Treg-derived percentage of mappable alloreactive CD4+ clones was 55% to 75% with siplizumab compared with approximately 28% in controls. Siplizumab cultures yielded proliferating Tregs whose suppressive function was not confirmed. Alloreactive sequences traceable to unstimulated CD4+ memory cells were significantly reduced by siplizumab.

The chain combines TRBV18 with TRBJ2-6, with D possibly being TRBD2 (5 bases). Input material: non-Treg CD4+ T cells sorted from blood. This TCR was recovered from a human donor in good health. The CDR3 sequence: CASSPGGVGANVLTF. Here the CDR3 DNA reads TGTGCCAGCTCACCAGGAGGTGTGGGGGCCAACGTCCTGACTTTC.